The subject of this entry is one T cell receptor beta chain. What this receptor recognizes is not known. Base qualities are not recorded, but no much larger clone differs from it by a single base. This entry comes from a study of beta chain features in type 1 diabetes listed by TCRdb under 2018. At the level of the whole study: Patients and healthy donors did not differ in mean age, gender distribution, total cell number or subset yield. Regulatory and stem cell-like memory subsets were obtained from only 8 patients and roughly 8 healthy donors, while naive and central memory subsets were obtained from all 30 or so donors. A total of 107,917,701 sorted cells were examined across all samples, and the number of cells per subset was strongly correlated with RNA yield. The study compared the TCRB repertoires of sorted circulating CD4+ T cell subsets in recently diagnosed type 1 diabetes patients with those in matched healthy donors.

Each donor gave one peripheral blood draw, averaging about 100 mL, which was collected into heparinised tubes. Naive, central memory, regulatory and stem cell-like memory CD4+ T cells were sorted on a BD FACSAria II using a panel including CD45RO, CCR7, CD25, CD127, CD95 and CD27. A purity above 95% was achieved for all sorted populations. Right away, PBMCs were isolated by Lymphoprep density gradient centrifugation and were stained directly, with no culture step. So that batch effects would be minimized, each experiment stained and sorted samples in pairs, pairing one healthy donor with one patient. General findings and caveats noted by the study authors: Because the HLA sub-analyses included only small numbers of individuals, any influence of HLA type on TCRB rearrangement was left unresolved. Type 1 diabetes patients showed a moderate but significant shortening of TCRB CDR3 length in all four CD4+ subsets. At VDJ recombination sites, type 1 diabetes patients had fewer insertions and more deleted nucleotides, which implies abnormalities in thymic rearrangement. Because cDNA was sequenced instead of genomic DNA, highly expressing activated cells could be over-represented, though the groups showed no difference in activation or CD3 levels. Shorter templates might be favored by PCR, yet because patient and control samples were amplified and corrected together, any such skew would affect both groups equally. The naive, central memory and regulatory TCRB repertoires appeared to resemble one another more closely among patients than among healthy donors.

The entire isolated RNA was reverse transcribed using the High Capacity cDNA Reverse Transcription Kit, and thus expressed TCRB transcripts were sequenced. Deep immunoSEQ sequencing was applied to naive, central memory and regulatory T cell samples, giving an average of roughly 3.6 million total reads per sample. Sorted cells were lysed in RLT buffer, and RNA was extracted using DNase-treated RNeasy Micro or Mini kits according to cell number. Each cell subset was processed separately to prevent cross-contamination, with patient and healthy donor samples processed together. TCRB sequences were amplified from cDNA with the immunoSEQ multiplex PCR, producing 87-bp fragments spanning the CDR3 region. The amplicons were sequenced using the Illumina HiSeq platform. The authors' pipeline ran thus. Synthetic template baselines were used to correct PCR bias computationally, reads within Hamming distance 2 were collapsed, and singletons that could not be merged were discarded. Reads were aligned against IMGT so that V, D and J genes, CDR3 length and insertions or deletions at six rearrangement sites could be assigned. Within each subset, clonotype counts were normalized to sorted cell number, and only after that were true diversity and Gini coefficients computed with the tcR R package. Repertoire sharing was quantified using the overlap coefficient calculated on TCRB nucleotide sequences. Out-of-frame TCRB sequences from naive cells were analyzed as a proxy for the pre-selection repertoire. The source is immuneACCESS, and TCRdb retained only in-frame sequences with V and J called. Part of the clones is not carried over; for the studies checked, unresolved V genes explain less than half of this, and the remainder is unexplained. From that table come the V and J calls and clone size; the DNA was used to work out D and trimming. The sample table records around 250,000 clones; about a fifth of these occur just once. More than 0.025% of the sample belongs to the ten largest clones.

This clonotype was sampled from a woman aged 40 to 49 with type 1 diabetes. Sequenced input: naive CD4+ T cells from blood. The cell subset or site label corresponds to: true naive CD4+ T cells.

The sequenced DNA: TGCGCCAGCAGCTATGAACTAGCGGGATACAATGAGCAGTTCTTC. Translation gives CASSYELAGYNEQFF. The chain was built from TRBV5-1 and TRBJ2-1, with 10 bases aligning to TRBD2. Unmatched junction bases come to 4, with V trimmed by 3 bases and J by 4 bases. CDR1 and CDR2 are drawn from the germline V gene: SGHRS, YFSETQ. The CDR3 runs 15 residues from the cysteine to the phenylalanine. The sequence is cut down to CDR3 DNA, 45 bases in frame from base 1.